This paragraph reports one T cell receptor beta chain. This clonotype was seen only a few times. Its antigen is still unknown. No base-level quality is on record; no much larger clone is a single base apart. This specimen's treatment or condition label, interpreted: in vitro stimulation with specific CMV peptide epitopes to enrich CMV-specific T cells. This entry comes from a study of T cell repertoires in cytomegalovirus infection (dated by TCRdb to the late 2010s). About the full investigation: The peptide stimulations were aimed at well-studied HLA-B-restricted epitopes as well as recently identified HLA-C-restricted CMV epitopes, whose presentation resists viral immunomodulation. The HLA type of each donor mattered for the analysis, because public TCR beta signatures pointed to carriage of CMV infection along with the matching HLA type. The investigation overall reported the following: The ex vivo response was dominated by HLA-C-restricted CMV-specific TCR beta clonotypes, and the single most frequent clonotype in two of eight donors was supplied by these HLA-C-restricted clonotypes. Carriers of CMV infection plus the relevant HLA type were discriminated by the cumulative frequency of public TCR beta family members in the study cohort and in an independent roughly 400-donor cohort.

Instrument on record: Illumina HiSeq 1500. TCRdb ran its own pipeline on the public reads, namely fastp trimming at Q25 and MiXCR clone calling, and kept in-frame beta chains. Identical CDR3 protein sequences are pooled into one entry, listed with their most common genes and DNA. Within this sample are some 220,000 distinct CDR3 sequences, with about 40% of them counted one time only. The ten top clones hold 55% to 60% of the sample. V lost 2 bases and J lost 2 bases; the stretch between them is 18 bases long. The germline V gene yields SGHNT for CDR1 and YENEEA for CDR2. The CDR3 has 18 amino acids, counting the end cysteine and phenylalanine. The kept DNA is CDR3 alone, 54 bases in frame from the first base.

This TCR derives from a human donor in good health (CMV status not recorded). Some clones in this sample may be carry-over from other donors' samples. The sample here was CD8+ T cells from cultured PBMCs, taken from culture after CMV antigen stimulation. The chain joins TRBV11-3 to TRBJ2-2, with the D gene uncertain. The nucleotide sequence reads TGTGCCAGCAGCTTACATGGCTGGGGAAACTTAAACACCGGGGAGCTGTTTTTT. Its translation is CASSLHGWGNLNTGELFF.